Following are 28 T cell receptor beta chains from one sample sequenced in a study of identical twins. TCRdb analysed the 5' RACE reads with MiXCR anew, one entry per CDR3 protein. The table shows a few hundred thousand distinct CDR3 sequences, with 9.5% to 10% occurring only once. These sequences were also reported in another study, on yellow fever vaccine responses in identical twins.

Sequencing was carried out using PBMCs. Receptor source: a woman under 30 in good health.

This chain uses TRBV3-1 with TRBJ2-3; the D gene is possibly TRBD2 (5 bases). From germline, CDR1 is LGHDT and CDR2 YNNKEL (reference sequence). V was shortened by 3 bases and J by 4 bases, with 11 bases between the two germline ends. This CDR3 has 14 residues. The CDR3 bases are TGTGCCAGCAGCCAGTGGCTAGCCGCAGATACGCAGTATTTT. Translating it yields CASSQWLAADTQYF.

The chain links TRBV7-8 to TRBJ1-5; D remains ambiguous. This CDR3 comprises 14 residues. The V end lost 0 bases, the J end lost 6 bases, and 9 bases lay between the germline ends. Germline CDR1 SGHVS, CDR2 FQNEAQ. In DNA, the CDR3 is TGTGCCAGCAGCTTAGCAGGGAGCGGTCAGCCCCAGCATTTT. Protein sequence: CASSLAGSGQPQHF.

This clonotype was counted only a few times. CDR3 sequence reads: CASGRGTQETQYF. CDR3 nucleotide sequence: TGTGCCAGCGGGAGGGGAACTCAAGAGACCCAGTACTTC. The V and J genes are TRBV6-1 and TRBJ2-5; 7 bases fit TRBD2. CDR3 length: 13 amino acids. Trimming removed 8 bases from V and 2 bases from J; junction bases left unmatched: 5. Per the germline V gene, CDR1 is MNHNS and CDR2 is SASEGT.

The chain carries TRBV18 and TRBJ2-7, with 8 positions matching TRBD1. V was clipped by 6 bases and J by 6 bases; unmatched bases: 13. The germline V gene encodes CDR1 KGHSH and CDR2 LQKENI. The length of the CDR3 is 15 residues. The CDR3 sequence: CASSQGQGAMVEQYF. The CDR3 nucleotides read TGTGCCAGCTCCCAAGGCCAGGGGGCGATGGTCGAGCAGTACTTC. The variable domain in full, completed from reference TRBV18 and TRBJ2-7, reads NAGVMQNPRHLVRRRGQEARLRCSPMKGHSHVYWYRQLPEEGLKFMVYLQKENIIDESGMPKERFSAEFPKEGPSILRIQQVVRGDSAAYFCASSQGQGAMVEQYFGPGTRLTVT.

The chain combines TRBV30 with TRBJ2-2; D unresolved. In germline, CDR1 is GTSNPN, CDR2 SVGIG (reference sequence). The CDR3 has 12 amino acids. V lost 2 bases, J lost 5 bases, and 6 bases lay in between. The CDR3: CAWSLWTGELFF. The CDR3 DNA follows: TGTGCCTGGAGTTTATGGACCGGGGAGCTGTTTTTT.

This clonotype has ten or more counts. V usage is TRBV12-3 or TRBV12-4 and J usage is TRBJ1-4; 7 bases map to TRBD1. This CDR3 has 14 residues. The J segment lost 8 bases and the V segment lost 5 bases, leaving 8 bases of the junction unmatched. The CDR3 sequence: CASSQGVKSEKLFF. The CDR3 DNA is TGTGCCAGCAGTCAGGGGGTCAAGTCCGAAAAACTGTTTTTT.

This clonotype has a handful of counts. V gene TRBV11-1 combines with J gene TRBJ2-1; TRBD2 matches at 10 bases. The length of the CDR3 is 15 residues. Germline CDR1 and CDR2: SGHAT and FQDESV (reference sequence). V shed 5 bases, J shed 8 bases, and the junction held 9 bases outside the gene matches. This chain's CDR3 is CASSDPSGGAHEQFF. The CDR3 DNA follows: TGTGCCAGCAGCGATCCGAGCGGGGGGGCGCATGAGCAGTTCTTC.

This clonotype occurred a few times. The chain employs TRBV6-2 or TRBV6-3 and TRBJ2-6; 8 nucleotides agree with TRBD1. Germline CDR1 is MNHEY and CDR2 is SVGEGT. The CDR3 extends over 19 amino acids. After removal of 7 bases from V and 0 bases from J, the junction contained 14 bases not matched to a gene. The CDR3 nucleotides are TGTGCCAGCAAACAACCTCGAGACAGGGGAGCCTCTGGGGCCAACGTCCTGACTTTC. Protein product: CASKQPRDRGASGANVLTF.

This chain uses TRBV20-1 with TRBJ2-7; D is unresolved. Trimming left V 4 bases short and J 0 bases short, with 13 bases between. The CDR3 runs 14 residues. Per germline, CDR1 DFQATT and CDR2 SNEGSKA (reference sequence). Written as DNA, the CDR3 is TGCAGTGCTATATACTGGCAGCGCTCCTACGAGCAGTACTTC. This sequence encodes CSAIYWQRSYEQYF.

V and J are TRBV5-6 and TRBJ2-5; TRBD2 might be the D (6 bases). There are 14 residues in the CDR3. V was clipped by 4 bases and J by 1 base, with 11 bases between them. From germline, CDR1 is SGHDT and CDR2 YYEEEE. This CDR3 is CASSAGLIQETQYF. In nucleotides, the CDR3 is TGTGCCAGCAGCGCAGGACTAATCCAAGAGACCCAGTACTTC.

The table lists this clonotype with a few counts. This chain joins TRBV7-9 and TRBJ2-6; 14 nucleotides match TRBD2. Germline V gives CDR1 SEHNR, CDR2 FQNEAQ (reference sequence). With 5 bases clipped from V and 2 bases from J, the junction kept 2 bases outside the gene matches. The CDR3 spans 17 residues. The CDR3 DNA is TGTGCCAGCAGCCGGACTAGCGGGGGGACTGGGGCCAACGTCCTGACTTTC. Amino acid sequence: CASSRTSGGTGANVLTF.

The rearrangement links TRBV11-2 to TRBJ2-3; 8 bases are shared with TRBD2. Germline V gene lookup returns CDR1 SGHAT and CDR2 FQNNGV. The V gene end was trimmed by 1 base and the J gene end by 3 bases; junction bases not matched to a gene: 3. CDR3 length equals 15 residues. CDR3 bases: TGTGCCAGCAGCTTAGCCCCGGGGGGGACAGATACGCAGTATTTT. It specifies CASSLAPGGTDTQYF.

The table lists this clonotype with a few counts. The chain combines TRBV20-1 with TRBJ1-1; D may be TRBD1 (5 bases). The CDR3 runs to 15 residues. V dropped 1 base and J dropped 4 bases, with 16 bases sitting between them. Germline loops: CDR1 DFQATT, CDR2 SNEGSKA (reference sequence). The CDR3 DNA reads as TGCAGTGCTAGAGGGGGGACCGGAGAGGGCACTGAAGCTTTCTTT. It specifies CSARGGTGEGTEAFF.

This clonotype occurred many times. This chain uses TRBV7-2 with TRBJ2-1; D is perhaps TRBD1 or TRBD2 (5 bases each). V lost 3 bases and J 4 bases, leaving 10 bases between the germline ends. The CDR3 contains 14 residues. Germline CDR1 SGHTA, CDR2 FQGNSA. DNA for the CDR3: TGTGCCAGCAGCTTTTTGAGGGGTTACAATGAGCAGTTCTTC. Its translation: CASSFLRGYNEQFF. Variable domain in full (rest from reference TRBV7-2 and TRBJ2-1): GAGVSQSPSNKVTEKGKDVELRCDPISGHTALYWYRQSLGQGLEFLIYFQGNSAPDKSGLPSDRFSAERTGGSVSTLTIQRTQQEDSAVYLCASSFLRGYNEQFFGPGTRLTVL.

V and J are TRBV29-1 and TRBJ2-7; TRBD2 agrees at 12 bases. Trimming at V came to 4 bases and at J to 2 bases, leaving 3 bases not matched to a gene. The CDR3 totals 14 residues. From germline, CDR1 is SQVTM and CDR2 ANQGSEA. The CDR3 DNA reads as TGCAGCGTTGCGACTAGCGGGAGACCCTACGAGCAGTACTTC. Translated: CSVATSGRPYEQYF.

The gene calls are TRBV2 and TRBJ2-1, with D tentatively TRBD1 or TRBD2 (5 bases each). CDR1 SNHLY and CDR2 FYNNEI come from the germline V gene. The CDR3 consists of 16 residues. V lost 0 bases and J 2 bases, leaving 11 bases between the germline ends. The CDR3 protein is CASSEAGDGPYNEQFF. As DNA, the CDR3 is TGTGCCAGCAGTGAAGCTGGGGACGGCCCCTACAATGAGCAGTTCTTC.

The sample holds a few counts of this clonotype. This sequence joins TRBV3-1 and TRBJ2-5, with D tentatively TRBD2 (5 bases). Germline CDR1 reads LGHDT; CDR2 reads YNNKEL (reference sequence). CDR3 length: 16 amino acids. Trimming left V 6 bases short and J 5 bases short, with 22 bases between. The DNA of the CDR3 is TGTGCCAGCAGTGCTACCGGGAATGTGGGCGGTGAGACCCAGTACTTC. Its translation: CASSATGNVGGETQYF.

This clonotype was picked up many times. The chain carries TRBV24-1 and TRBJ2-1, with D hard to call. V was trimmed by 1 base and J by 8 bases, leaving 11 bases between them. Germline V gene lookup returns CDR1 KGHDR and CDR2 SFDVKD. This CDR3 contains 14 residues. Here the CDR3 DNA reads TGTGCCACCAGTGATTTAAACAGTCCCCATGAGCAGTTCTTC. Its protein is CATSDLNSPHEQFF.

The CDR3 DNA is TGTGCCAGCAGCCCTACAACCCTATCGTACGAGCAGTACTTC. Residues: CASSPTTLSYEQYF. The chain is built from TRBV11-2 and TRBJ2-7; D gene uncertain. The CDR3 covers 14 residues. V was trimmed by 5 bases and J by 4 bases, leaving 15 bases between them. Germline lookup yields CDR1 SGHAT and CDR2 FQNNGV. Combining the CDR3 with reference TRBV11-2 and TRBJ2-7 gives the whole variable domain EAGVAQSPRYKIIEKRQSVAFWCNPISGHATLYWYQQILGQGPKLLIQFQNNGVVDDSQLPKDRFSAERLKGVDSTLKIQPAKLEDSAVYLCASSPTTLSYEQYFGPGTRLTVT.

This chain joins TRBV7-9 and TRBJ2-3; 8 bases align to TRBD2. CDR1 and CDR2 from the germline V gene are SEHNR and FQNEAQ (reference sequence). The CDR3 has 16 residues. V dropped 3 bases and J dropped 5; count of bases not matched to a gene: 10. CDR3 coding DNA: TGTGCCAGCAGCTTCAGCCCCTCGGGGGGGCTAGATACGCAGTATTTT. This codes for CASSFSPSGGLDTQYF.

Many counts were recorded for this clonotype. The J gene is TRBJ2-4, the V gene TRBV29-1; a weak D match, TRBD2 (6 bases). Between the trimmed V and J ends, which lost 3 bases and 0 bases, there was a span of 18 bases. Germline CDR1 reads SQVTM; CDR2 reads ANQGSEA. The CDR3 totals 17 residues. The chain's CDR3 is CSVDDLSWGLAKNIQYF. The CDR3 coding sequence is TGCAGCGTTGATGACCTGTCATGGGGACTAGCCAAAAACATTCAGTACTTC.

The V gene is TRBV18, the J gene TRBJ2-2, with 9 bases fitting TRBD1. V was pared by 3 bases and J by 3 bases, with 5 bases of the junction left unmatched. This CDR3 spans 16 amino acids. Germline V lookup: CDR1 KGHSH, CDR2 LQKENI. Here the CDR3 reads CASSPSGTGYTGELFF. The CDR3 DNA reads as TGTGCCAGCTCACCCTCCGGGACAGGGTACACCGGGGAGCTGTTTTTT.

This clonotype occurred a few times. This sequence joins TRBV12-3 or TRBV12-4 and TRBJ2-1, with D tentatively TRBD1 (6 bases). This CDR3 is 14 amino acids long. V dropped 3 bases and J dropped 6 bases, with 12 bases sitting between them. This CDR3 is CASSFSDRSNEQFF. The CDR3 bases are TGTGCCAGCAGTTTTTCGGACAGAAGCAATGAGCAGTTCTTC.

This clonotype was detected many times. This chain connects TRBV12-3 or TRBV12-4 to TRBJ2-1; 10 nucleotides agree with TRBD1. V lost 5 bases, J lost 4 bases, and 5 bases stayed unmatched. The CDR3 is 15 amino acids. CDR3 nucleotides: TGTGCCAGCAGTACAGGACAGGGGGGGTACAATGAGCAGTTCTTC. Its protein product is CASSTGQGGYNEQFF.

The chain has TRBV27 and TRBJ2-7; D may match TRBD1 or TRBD2 (5 bases each). V lost 6 bases and J lost 4, with 13 bases in between. In germline, CDR1 is MNHEY, CDR2 SMNVEV (reference sequence). This CDR3 has 13 residues. The CDR3, as DNA: TGTGCCAGCAGGTCAGACAGACTATACGAGCAGTACTTC. It yields the protein CASRSDRLYEQYF.

This sequence joins TRBV5-1 and TRBJ2-2; the D gene is possibly TRBD2 (6 bases). Trimming took off 5 bases at V and 1 base at J, with 12 bases between the two ends. CDR3 length: 15 residues. CDR1 and CDR2 (germline): SGHRS, YFSETQ. CDR3 sequence: CASSKEGLNTGELFF. DNA of the CDR3: TGCGCCAGCAGTAAAGAGGGACTGAACACCGGGGAGCTGTTTTTT.

This clonotype has at least ten counts. The CDR3 region is CASSEGDNEQFF. Written as DNA, the CDR3 is TGTGCCAGCAGCGAGGGAGATAATGAGCAGTTCTTC. The chain carries TRBV6-5 and TRBJ2-1; D is perhaps TRBD2 (5 bases). The length of the CDR3 is 12 residues. CDR1 MNHEY and CDR2 SVGAGI come from the germline V gene. Between the trimmed V and J ends, which lost 6 bases and 7 bases, there was a span of 10 bases.

The CDR3 spells CASSPRTGVPLYEQYF. DNA for the CDR3: TGTGCCAGCAGCCCCCGGACAGGGGTCCCTCTCTACGAGCAGTACTTC. The chain is built from TRBV7-9 and TRBJ2-7, with 9 nucleotides matching TRBD1. This CDR3 contains 16 residues. CDR1 and CDR2 from the germline V gene are SEHNR and FQNEAQ (reference sequence). V lost 5 bases and J lost 3; bases outside the gene matches: 11.